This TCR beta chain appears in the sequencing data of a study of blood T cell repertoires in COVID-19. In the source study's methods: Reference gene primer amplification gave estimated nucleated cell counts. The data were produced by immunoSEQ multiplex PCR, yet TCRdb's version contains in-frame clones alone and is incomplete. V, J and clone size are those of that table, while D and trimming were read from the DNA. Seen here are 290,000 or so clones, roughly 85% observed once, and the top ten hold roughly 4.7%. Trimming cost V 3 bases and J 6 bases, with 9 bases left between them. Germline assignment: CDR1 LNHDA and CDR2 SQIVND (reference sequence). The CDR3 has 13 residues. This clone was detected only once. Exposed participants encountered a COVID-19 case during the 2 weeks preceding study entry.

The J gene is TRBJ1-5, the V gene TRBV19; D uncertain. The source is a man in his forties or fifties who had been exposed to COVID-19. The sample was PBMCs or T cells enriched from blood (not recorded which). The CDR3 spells CASSIGGPQPQHF. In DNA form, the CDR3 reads TGTGCCAGTAGTATCGGCGGTCCTCAGCCCCAGCATTTT.